Each of the 5 T cell receptor beta chains below was sequenced from the same sample in a study of breast tumors, draining lymph nodes, adjacent tissues. TCRdb ran MiXCR on the multiplex PCR reads and lists one entry per CDR3 protein. The sample includes fewer than 200,000 distinct CDR3 sequences, roughly a third of them seen just once. The lymph nodes were axillary draining lymph nodes from breast cancer patients. Sequenced material: axillary lymph node tissue. Receptors were obtained from a female donor with breast cancer. Some clones in this sample may be carry-over from other donors' samples.

V is TRBV7-8 and J is TRBJ2-3; perhaps TRBD2 as D (5 bases). V lost 5 bases, J lost 2 bases, and 17 bases lay in between. CDR1 and CDR2 from the germline V gene are SGHVS and FQNEAQ. The CDR3 consists of 16 residues. CDR3 in DNA: TGTGCCAGCAGCGCAACTTTCAGCGGCAACACAGATACGCAGTATTTT. This translates into CASSATFSGNTDTQYF.

At least ten counts were recorded for this clonotype. The CDR3 sequence is CASSETSGLTGELFF. The DNA of the CDR3 is TGTGCCAGCAGCGAGACTAGCGGTCTCACCGGGGAGCTGTTTTTT. The chain joins TRBV4-2 to TRBJ2-2; 9 bases fit TRBD2. The CDR3 runs 15 residues. Germline V CDR1 and CDR2: LGHNA, YNFKEQ. Unmatched junction bases numbered 5, after V lost 5 bases and J lost 4 bases.

This clonotype was observed many times. The chain employs TRBV7-9 and TRBJ1-3; D possibly corresponds to TRBD1 (6 bases). Per the germline V gene, CDR1 is SEHNR and CDR2 is FQNEAQ (reference sequence). V gave up 2 bases and J gave up 3 bases, with 17 bases separating them. This CDR3 contains 17 residues. CDR3 protein: CASSLFAQQGSGNTIYF. In nucleotides, the CDR3 is TGTGCCAGCAGCTTATTCGCCCAACAGGGTAGTGGAAACACCATATATTTT. The full variable domain, completed using reference TRBV7-9 and TRBJ1-3, is DTGVSQNPRHKITKRGQNVTFRCDPISEHNRLYWYRQTLGQGPEFLTYFQNEAQLEKSRLLSDRFSAERPKGSFSTLEIQRTEQGDSAMYLCASSLFAQQGSGNTIYFGEGSWLTVV.

This clonotype was seen only a few times. The chain uses TRBV29-1 and TRBJ1-1; TRBD1 matches at 7 bases. With 4 bases clipped from V and 5 bases from J, the junction kept 7 bases outside the gene matches. The CDR3 is 13 residues long. Germline CDR1 is SQVTM and CDR2 is ANQGSEA. The CDR3 coding sequence is TGCAGCGTTGGATCCCCCAGGGGGACTGAAGCTTTCTTT. Protein product: CSVGSPRGTEAFF.

This clonotype was recorded at least ten times. The chain combines TRBV12-3 or TRBV12-4 with TRBJ2-1, with 15 bases identical to TRBD2. The J segment lost 7 bases and the V segment lost 1 base, leaving 8 bases of the junction unmatched. The CDR3 runs 18 residues. CDR3 sequence: CASSLGTSGGASRNEQFF. DNA of the CDR3: TGTGCCAGCAGTTTAGGGACTAGCGGGGGGGCCAGTAGGAATGAGCAGTTCTTC.